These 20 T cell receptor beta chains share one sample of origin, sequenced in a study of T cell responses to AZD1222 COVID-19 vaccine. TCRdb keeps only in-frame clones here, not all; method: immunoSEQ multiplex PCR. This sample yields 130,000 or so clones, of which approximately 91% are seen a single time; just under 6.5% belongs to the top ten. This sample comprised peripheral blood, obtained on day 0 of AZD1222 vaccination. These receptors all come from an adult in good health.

The CDR3 bases are TGCGCCAGCAGCAAAGCCCCGGGAACAGATACGCAGTATTTT. Translation: CASSKAPGTDTQYF. The chain uses TRBV5-1 and TRBJ2-3; tentatively, D is TRBD2 (5 bases). V dropped 4 bases and J dropped 3 bases, with 12 bases sitting between them. This CDR3 is 14 amino acids long. Per the germline V gene, CDR1 is SGHRS and CDR2 is YFSETQ.

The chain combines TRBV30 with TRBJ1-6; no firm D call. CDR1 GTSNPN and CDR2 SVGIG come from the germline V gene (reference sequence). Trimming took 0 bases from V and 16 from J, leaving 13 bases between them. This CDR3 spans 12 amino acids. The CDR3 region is CAWSVSLRGLHF. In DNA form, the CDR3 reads TGTGCCTGGAGTGTTTCCCTCCGAGGGCTCCACTTT.

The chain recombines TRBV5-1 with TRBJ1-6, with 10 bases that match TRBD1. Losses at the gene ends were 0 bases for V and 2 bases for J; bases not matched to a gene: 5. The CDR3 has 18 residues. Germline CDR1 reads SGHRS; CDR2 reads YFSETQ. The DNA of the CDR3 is TGCGCCAGCAGCTTGGAGGGACAGGGGTACCCCTATAATTCACCCCTCCACTTT. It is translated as CASSLEGQGYPYNSPLHF. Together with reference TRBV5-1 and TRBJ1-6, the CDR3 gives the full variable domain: KAGVTQTPRYLIKTRGQQVTLSCSPISGHRSVSWYQQTPGQGLQFLFEYFSETQRNKGNFPGRFSGRQFSNSRSEMNVSTLELGDSALYLCASSLEGQGYPYNSPLHFGNGTRLTVT.

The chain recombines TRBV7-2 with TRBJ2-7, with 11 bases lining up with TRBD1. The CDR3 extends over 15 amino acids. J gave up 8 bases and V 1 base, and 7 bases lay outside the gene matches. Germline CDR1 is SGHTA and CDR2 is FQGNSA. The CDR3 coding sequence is TGTGCCAGCAGCTTAGTGGCGGGACAGGGGGATAAGCAGTACTTC. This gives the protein CASSLVAGQGDKQYF. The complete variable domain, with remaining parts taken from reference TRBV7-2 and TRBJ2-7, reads GAGVSQSPSNKVTEKGKDVELRCDPISGHTALYWYRQSLGQGLEFLIYFQGNSAPDKSGLPSDRFSAERTGGSVSTLTIQRTQQEDSAVYLCASSLVAGQGDKQYFGPGTRLTVT.

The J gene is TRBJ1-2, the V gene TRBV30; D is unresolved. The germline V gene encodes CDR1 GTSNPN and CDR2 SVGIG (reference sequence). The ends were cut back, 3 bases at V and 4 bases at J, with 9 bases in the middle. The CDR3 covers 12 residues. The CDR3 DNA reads TGTGCCTGGAGAAGGACCCCCTATGGCTACACCTTC. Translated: CAWRRTPYGYTF.

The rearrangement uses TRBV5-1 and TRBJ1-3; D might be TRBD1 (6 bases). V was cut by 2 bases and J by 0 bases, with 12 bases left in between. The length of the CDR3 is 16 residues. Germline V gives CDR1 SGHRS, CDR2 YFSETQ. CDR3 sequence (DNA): TGCGCCAGCAGCTTAGCGGACAGCAGCTCTGGAAACACCATATATTTT. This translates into CASSLADSSSGNTIYF.

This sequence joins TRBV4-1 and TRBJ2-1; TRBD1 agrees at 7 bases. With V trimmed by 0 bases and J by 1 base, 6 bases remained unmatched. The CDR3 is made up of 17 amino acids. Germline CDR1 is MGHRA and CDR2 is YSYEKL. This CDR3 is CASSQDQGVKSYNEQFF. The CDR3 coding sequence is TGCGCCAGCAGCCAAGATCAGGGGGTTAAATCCTACAATGAGCAGTTCTTC.

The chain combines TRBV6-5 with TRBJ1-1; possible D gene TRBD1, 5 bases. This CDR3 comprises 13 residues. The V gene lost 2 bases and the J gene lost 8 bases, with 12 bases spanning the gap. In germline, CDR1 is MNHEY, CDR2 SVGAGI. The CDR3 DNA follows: TGTGCCAGCAGTTACAGCACTGGGACCGAAGCTTTCTTT. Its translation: CASSYSTGTEAFF.

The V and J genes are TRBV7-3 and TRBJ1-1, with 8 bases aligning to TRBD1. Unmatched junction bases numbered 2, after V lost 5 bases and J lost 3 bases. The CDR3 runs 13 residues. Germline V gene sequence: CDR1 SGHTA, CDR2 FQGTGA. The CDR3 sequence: CASSPRGHTEAFF. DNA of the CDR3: TGTGCCAGCAGCCCCAGGGGGCACACTGAAGCTTTCTTT.

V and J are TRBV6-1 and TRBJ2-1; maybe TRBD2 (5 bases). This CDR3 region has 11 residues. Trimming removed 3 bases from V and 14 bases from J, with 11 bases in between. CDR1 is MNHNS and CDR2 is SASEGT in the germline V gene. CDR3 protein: CASSDVSGEFF. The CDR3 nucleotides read TGTGCCAGCAGTGATGTCAGCGGAGAGTTCTTC.

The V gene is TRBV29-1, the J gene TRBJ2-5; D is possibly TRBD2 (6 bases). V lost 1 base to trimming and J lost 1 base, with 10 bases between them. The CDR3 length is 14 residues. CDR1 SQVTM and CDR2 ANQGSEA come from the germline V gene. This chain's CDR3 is CSVEGQGLQETQYF. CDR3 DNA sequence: TGCAGCGTTGAAGGGCAGGGACTCCAAGAGACCCAGTACTTC.

The CDR3 DNA is TGTGCCAGCAGTTACTCAGGGACGGGGGGGAACATTCAGTACTTC. It encodes CASSYSGTGGNIQYF. The chain links TRBV6-5 to TRBJ2-4; 8 bases fit TRBD2. This CDR3 comprises 15 residues. V was clipped by 0 bases and J by 7 bases; unmatched bases: 5. The germline gives CDR1 MNHEY, CDR2 SVGAGI.

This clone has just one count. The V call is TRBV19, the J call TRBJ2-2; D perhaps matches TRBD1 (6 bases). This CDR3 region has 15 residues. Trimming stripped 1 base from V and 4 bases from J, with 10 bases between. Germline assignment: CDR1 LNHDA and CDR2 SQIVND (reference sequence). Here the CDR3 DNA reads TGTGCCAGTAGTATAGTTCAGGGGAGCACCGGGGAGCTGTTTTTT. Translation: CASSIVQGSTGELFF.

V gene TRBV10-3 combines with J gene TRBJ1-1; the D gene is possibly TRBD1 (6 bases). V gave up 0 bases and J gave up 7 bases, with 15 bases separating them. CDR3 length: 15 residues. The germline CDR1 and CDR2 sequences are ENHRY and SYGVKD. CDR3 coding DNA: TGTGCCATCAGTGAGTCTCAGGAAGTACAGGGTGAAGCTTTCTTT. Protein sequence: CAISESQEVQGEAFF.

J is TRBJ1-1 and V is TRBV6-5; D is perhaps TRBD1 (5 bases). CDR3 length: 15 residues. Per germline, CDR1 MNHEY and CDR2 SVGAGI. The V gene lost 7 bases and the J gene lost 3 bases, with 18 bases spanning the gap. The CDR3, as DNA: TGTGCCAGCACCCCAGCGGGGGAGGCGGACACTGAAGCTTTCTTT. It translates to CASTPAGEADTEAFF.

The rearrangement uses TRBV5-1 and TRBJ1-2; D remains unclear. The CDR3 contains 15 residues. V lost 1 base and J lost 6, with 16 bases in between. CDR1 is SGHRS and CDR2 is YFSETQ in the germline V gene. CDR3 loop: CASSLPDTERDGYTF. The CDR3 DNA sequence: TGCGCCAGCAGCTTGCCTGACACCGAGCGGGATGGCTACACCTTC. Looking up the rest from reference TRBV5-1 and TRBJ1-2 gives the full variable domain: KAGVTQTPRYLIKTRGQQVTLSCSPISGHRSVSWYQQTPGQGLQFLFEYFSETQRNKGNFPGRFSGRQFSNSRSEMNVSTLELGDSALYLCASSLPDTERDGYTFGSGTRLTVV.

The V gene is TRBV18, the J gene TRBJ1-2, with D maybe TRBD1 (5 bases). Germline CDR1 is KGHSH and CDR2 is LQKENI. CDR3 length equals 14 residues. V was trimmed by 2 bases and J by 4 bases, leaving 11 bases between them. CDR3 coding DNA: TGTGCCAGCTCACCAAGACAGACTCCCTATGGCTACACCTTC. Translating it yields CASSPRQTPYGYTF.

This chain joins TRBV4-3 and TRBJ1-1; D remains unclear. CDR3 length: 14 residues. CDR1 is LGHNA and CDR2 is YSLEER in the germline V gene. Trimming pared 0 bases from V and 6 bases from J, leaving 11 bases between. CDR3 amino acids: CASSQEWPDAEAFF. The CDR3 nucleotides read TGCGCCAGCAGCCAAGAGTGGCCGGATGCTGAAGCTTTCTTT.

The CDR3 nucleotides are TGTGCCAGCAGATTAACGGCAGGGAGAACCACTGAAGCTTTCTTT. This gives the protein CASRLTAGRTTEAFF. The chain combines TRBV2 with TRBJ1-1; D possibly corresponds to TRBD1 (5 bases). Germline CDR1 is SNHLY and CDR2 is FYNNEI. Trimming removed 6 bases at V and 4 bases at J, with 18 bases between. The CDR3 has 15 residues.

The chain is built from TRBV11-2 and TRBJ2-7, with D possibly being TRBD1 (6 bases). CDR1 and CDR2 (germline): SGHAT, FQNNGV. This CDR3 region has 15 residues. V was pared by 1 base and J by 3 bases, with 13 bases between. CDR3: CASSLAWDTSYEQYF. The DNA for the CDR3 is TGTGCCAGCAGCTTAGCCTGGGACACCAGCTACGAGCAGTACTTC.